These T cell receptor beta chains were read from a single sample in a study of T cell changes during pregnancy in multiple sclerosis. The table came from immunoSEQ multiplex PCR; TCRdb's copy has only in-frame clones and leaves some out. The top ten hold 5.8% of the sample, which has 15,000 to 20,000 clones, roughly 88% seen once. Sequences were derived from CD8+ T cells from peripheral blood mononuclear cells, sampled in the third trimester of pregnancy. The origin of the receptors is a female donor in good health, enrolled as a control in a pregnancy study. The CDR3 runs from the conserved cysteine through the conserved F or W. The D gene is left open where the match is weak. For some rows the clone size is stated as once, few or many, or as a class when expanded; others skip it.

>NA|NA|TRBV4-3|TRBJ1-1
CASSQGRGGVMNTEAFF
TGCGCCAGCAGCCAGGGGCGCGGAGGGGTAATGAACACTGAAGCTTTCTTT
>NA|NA|TRBV2|TRBJ1-1
CASQFSLIEAFF
TGTGCCAGCCAATTTTCGCTAATTGAAGCTTTCTTT
>TRBD2|once|TRBV2|TRBJ2-7
CASSVSGTSSYEQYF
TGTGCCAGCAGTGTTTCCGGGACTAGCAGCTACGAGCAGTACTTC
>NA|NA|TRBV25-1|TRBJ1-1
CASSEVSGDDGPAFF
TGTGCCAGCAGTGAGGTTTCAGGGGATGATGGGCCAGCTTTCTTT
>NA|NA|TRBV4-3|TRBJ2-7
CASSQDLGQSSYEQYF
TGCGCCAGCAGCCAAGATCTAGGACAGAGCTCCTACGAGCAGTACTTC
>NA|few|TRBV11-1|TRBJ2-7
CASSSTPLGAYEQYF
TGTGCCAGCAGCTCCACACCATTAGGGGCCTACGAGCAGTACTTC
>NA|medium-sized|TRBV2|TRBJ2-7
CASNPRGAYEQYF
TGTGCCAGCAACCCTCGCGGGGCCTACGAGCAGTACTTC
>NA|NA|TRBV9|TRBJ1-2
CASSVTNQGGGGYTF
TGTGCCAGCAGCGTAACCAACCAGGGAGGGGGAGGCTACACCTTC
>TRBD1|NA|TRBV7-3|TRBJ2-5
CASSRHPPGQQQETQYF
TGTGCCAGCAGCCGACATCCCCCGGGACAGCAACAAGAGACCCAGTACTTC
>TRBD1|once|TRBV5-6|TRBJ2-1
CATNAGTGVLGVIDEQFF
TGTGCCACCAACGCCGGGACAGGGGTTTTGGGGGTGATTGATGAGCAGTTCTTC
>NA|NA|TRBV5-6|TRBJ2-7
CASSGRGNQGEQYF
TGTGCCAGCAGCGGCCGGGGGAATCAGGGCGAGCAGTACTTC
>NA|NA|TRBV29-1|TRBJ1-2
CSVEPPTVFVGWGYTF
TGCAGCGTTGAACCACCGACAGTTTTTGTAGGTTGGGGCTACACCTTC
>NA|NA|TRBV29-1|TRBJ2-1
CSVPLAGGSGDEQFF
TGCAGCGTCCCCCTCGCTGGGGGCTCAGGGGATGAGCAGTTCTTC
>TRBD2|NA|TRBV27|TRBJ2-3
CASSHPGLAGDTQYF
TGTGCCAGCAGCCACCCGGGACTAGCAGGAGATACGCAGTATTTT
>TRBD2|NA|TRBV10-2|TRBJ2-1
CASSPLAGVIYNEQFF
TGCGCCAGCAGTCCTCTAGCGGGGGTCATCTACAATGAGCAGTTCTTC
>NA|NA|TRBV28|TRBJ2-2
CASSQTGTGELFF
TGTGCCAGCAGCCAGACCGGGACCGGGGAGCTGTTTTTT
>NA|NA|TRBV14|TRBJ2-7
CASSQDQGTSYEQYF
TGTGCCAGCAGCCAAGATCAGGGGACCTCCTACGAGCAGTACTTC
>NA|NA|TRBV7-3|TRBJ2-1
CASSPGLGGYNEQFF
TGTGCCAGCAGCCCCGGACTAGGGGGTTACAATGAGCAGTTCTTC
>NA|NA|TRBV9|TRBJ1-3
CASSPSGSGNTIYF
TGTGCCAGCAGCCCATCAGGGTCTGGAAACACCATATATTTT
>NA|NA|TRBV9|TRBJ1-3
CASSVEGGSGNTIYF
TGTGCCAGCAGCGTAGAGGGAGGCTCTGGAAACACCATATATTTT
>TRBD1|few|TRBV27|TRBJ2-3
CASSSTGYTQYF
TGTGCCAGCAGTTCGACAGGGTATACGCAGTATTTT
>TRBD1|NA|TRBV28|TRBJ2-1
CQPGQTYNEQFF
TGTCAACCGGGACAGACTTACAATGAGCAGTTCTTC
>TRBD2|NA|TRBV6-4|TRBJ2-1
CASSGGTSGGGEQFF
TGTGCCAGCAGCGGGGGGACTAGCGGGGGCGGAGAGCAGTTCTTC
>NA|NA|TRBV28|TRBJ1-2
CASSLGRDGYTF
TGTGCCAGCAGTTTAGGCAGGGATGGCTACACCTTC
>NA|NA|TRBV7-9|TRBJ2-7
CASSITRGVSYEQYF
TGTGCCAGCAGCATAACACGCGGGGTATCCTACGAGCAGTACTTC